Following are 29 T cell receptor beta chains from one sample sequenced in a study of metastatic and nonmetastatic thyroid tumors. MiXCR reprocessed the PCR reads for TCRdb. The data contain roughly 30,000 clones, around 25% of them singletons. Each patient came to thyroid surgery without any prior treatment (of any kind). Sequencing was performed on blood. Source of these receptors: a female donor with papillary thyroid cancer or a benign thyroid nodule (not recorded which). Some clones in this sample may be carry-over from other donors' samples.

V is TRBV11-2 and J is TRBJ2-1; a possible D gene is TRBD1 (6 bases). V gave up 5 bases and J gave up 1 base, with 12 bases separating them. The CDR3 runs to 15 residues. The germline V gene encodes CDR1 SGHAT and CDR2 FQNNGV. The CDR3: CASSIDGQSYNEQFF. The CDR3 bases are TGTGCCAGCAGCATCGACGGACAGTCCTACAATGAGCAGTTCTTC.

This clone was counted between two and nine times. The CDR3 sequence is CAGGPAHSYNEQFF. CDR3 sequence (DNA): TGTGCCGGGGGACCAGCGCATTCCTACAATGAGCAGTTCTTC. J is TRBJ2-1 and V is TRBV3-1, with D perhaps given as TRBD1 or TRBD2 (5 bases each). V was clipped by 11 bases and J by 1 base, with 15 bases between them. This CDR3 comprises 14 residues. Germline CDR1 reads LGHDT; CDR2 reads YNNKEL (reference sequence).

This clone was found many times. The CDR3 reads CASGQGSVMNTEAFF. CDR3 nucleotide sequence: TGTGCCAGCGGACAGGGGAGTGTTATGAACACTGAAGCTTTCTTT. The chain combines TRBV6-2 or TRBV6-3 with TRBJ1-1; TRBD1 matches at 9 bases. The V gene end was trimmed by 8 bases and the J gene end by 0 bases; junction bases not matched to a gene: 7. In germline, CDR1 is MNHEY, CDR2 SVGEGT. The CDR3 covers 15 residues.

This chain links TRBV20-1 with TRBJ2-7; D uncertain. With 5 bases removed from V and 4 bases from J, the gap between germline ends came to 15 bases. CDR1 DFQATT and CDR2 SNEGSKA come from the germline V gene (reference sequence). The CDR3 runs to 13 residues. The CDR3 DNA reads TGCAGTGCTTTAGGGATCACAAATTACGAGCAGTACTTC. Residues: CSALGITNYEQYF.

The chain joins TRBV5-1 to TRBJ2-7, with a tentative D call TRBD1 (6 bases). CDR1 and CDR2 from the germline V gene are SGHRS and YFSETQ. Between the trimmed V and J ends, which lost 4 bases and 2 bases, there was a span of 13 bases. The CDR3 loop spans 14 amino acids. The CDR3 here is CASSLQTGPYEQYF. The CDR3 region has the DNA TGCGCCAGCAGCCTGCAGACAGGCCCCTACGAGCAGTACTTC.

Sample share makes this clone medium-sized (0.01 to 0.1%). The gene calls are TRBV6-1 and TRBJ2-1; D uncertain. The germline V gene has CDR1 MNHNS and CDR2 SASEGT. This CDR3 is 16 amino acids long. The V end was cut by 6 bases, the J end by 0 bases, with 15 bases between. The CDR3 loop is CASSPLSGSSYNEQFF. The CDR3 region has the DNA TGTGCCAGCAGCCCGTTATCGGGCAGCTCCTACAATGAGCAGTTCTTC.

This clone has only one observation. One junction end does not reproduce the germline sequence, and a read error may be involved. The V gene is TRBV7-3, the J gene TRBJ2-3, with D possibly TRBD2 on 5 matching bases. Germline V gene data show CDR1 as SGHTA and CDR2 as FQGTGA. The CDR3 spans 18 residues. CDR3 DNA: TGTGCCAGCAGCTTAATGGGCGTGAGGGCCATAGTTGTACATACGCGGTATTTT. This gives the protein CASSLMGVRAIVVHTRYF.

The sample holds a few counts of this clone. V and J are TRBV2 and TRBJ2-3; D possibly corresponds to TRBD1 (5 bases). The V gene's germline CDR1 is SNHLY and CDR2 FYNNEI. V was pared by 6 bases and J by 5 bases, with 15 bases between. The CDR3 is made up of 14 amino acids. The CDR3 protein is CASSDSVRGDTQYF. The CDR3 DNA follows: TGTGCCAGCAGCGACAGTGTGCGAGGAGATACGCAGTATTTT.

This clone was seen only a few times. The rearrangement uses TRBV12-3 or TRBV12-4 and TRBJ2-2; 10 nucleotides match TRBD1. CDR3 length equals 15 residues. The J segment lost 9 bases and the V segment lost 3 bases, leaving 7 bases of the junction unmatched. In DNA form, the CDR3 reads TGTGCCAGCAGTTTCGACAGGGGGCGCTCCTGGGAGCTGTTTTTT. Translation: CASSFDRGRSWELFF.

This chain links TRBV5-1 with TRBJ2-3; no firm D call. Trimming shortened V by 3 bases and J by 5 bases, and 13 bases separated the two germline ends. CDR1 is SGHRS, CDR2 YFSETQ, per germline. This CDR3 is built from 14 residues. CDR3 DNA: TGCGCCAGCAGCTCGGGCACAGATGGAGATACGCAGTATTTT. It translates to CASSSGTDGDTQYF.

This clone was seen ten or more times. CDR3 sequence: CASSQDSSDSPLHF. Written as DNA, the CDR3 is TGTGCCAGCAGCCAGGACAGCTCGGATTCACCCCTCCACTTT. This chain links TRBV5-6 with TRBJ1-6; TRBD1 might be the D (6 bases). Germline loops: CDR1 SGHDT, CDR2 YYEEEE. V lost 4 bases and J 8 bases, leaving 13 bases between the germline ends. The CDR3 is 14 residues long.

With respect to this clone: A single base separates this from a much larger clone, so it may be a read error. This rearrangement joins TRBV19 to TRBJ2-2, with D tentatively TRBD2 (6 bases). The ends were cut back, 6 bases at V and 4 bases at J, with 27 bases in the middle. Germline lookup yields CDR1 LNHDA and CDR2 SQIVND (reference sequence). This CDR3 is 19 amino acids long. The CDR3 sequence: CASSSGRTIGSLGTGELFF. Written as DNA, the CDR3 is TGTGCCAGTAGCAGCGGTCGGACTATCGGGAGCCTAGGCACCGGGGAGCTGTTTTTT.

This clone showed up just a few times. A read error is likely, as this CDR3 ends without the conserved phenylalanine or tryptophan. This rearrangement joins TRBV6-4 to TRBJ2-7, with 15 bases identical to TRBD2. The germline V gene encodes CDR1 MRHNA and CDR2 SNTAGT. The CDR3 consists of 17 residues. The ends lost 6 bases at V and 7 bases at J; junction bases unmatched: 13. The CDR3 here is CASRGTSGRITPGEQYS. The CDR3 coding sequence is TGTGCCAGCAGAGGGACTAGCGGGAGGATCACTCCGGGAGAGCAGTACTCC.

This clone appeared many times. This chain joins TRBV19 and TRBJ1-3, with D hard to call. Germline V gene sequence: CDR1 LNHDA, CDR2 SQIVND (reference sequence). The CDR3 extends over 16 amino acids. Trimming pared 6 bases from V and 0 bases from J, leaving 15 bases between. The CDR3 reads CASRKPRSFSGNTIYF. The CDR3 coding sequence is TGTGCCAGTAGAAAGCCGCGGTCTTTCTCTGGAAACACCATATATTTT. Combining the CDR3 with reference TRBV19 and TRBJ1-3 gives the whole variable domain DGGITQSPKYLFRKEGQNVTLSCEQNLNHDAMYWYRQDPGQGLRLIYYSQIVNDFQKGDIAEGYSVSREKKESFPLTVTSAQKNPTAFYLCASRKPRSFSGNTIYFGEGSWLTVV.

This clone came up a few times. This chain connects TRBV6-1 to TRBJ2-7; the match to TRBD1 covers 10 bases. Germline V gene sequence: CDR1 MNHNS, CDR2 SASEGT. The CDR3 has 13 residues. Germline trimming cut 6 bases from V and 2 bases from J; bases unmatched to any gene: 1. CDR3 nucleotides: TGTGCCAGCAGGGGGACAGGGGCCTACGAGCAGTACTTC. Protein: CASRGTGAYEQYF.

This clone was detected ten times or more. The genes are TRBV29-1 and TRBJ2-1, with 14 bases matching TRBD2. From germline, CDR1 is SQVTM and CDR2 ANQGSEA. This CDR3 region has 15 residues. Losses at the gene ends were 2 bases for V and 8 bases for J; bases not matched to a gene: 5. CDR3 amino acids: CSVELTSGREHEQFF. The CDR3 nucleotides read TGCAGCGTTGAACTGACTAGCGGGAGGGAACATGAGCAGTTCTTC.

On this clone itself: The conserved closing phenylalanine or tryptophan is absent in this CDR3, likely reflecting a read error. This chain uses TRBV2 with TRBJ2-7; D possibly corresponds to TRBD1 (5 bases). Trimming took off 1 base at V and 5 bases at J, with 18 bases between the two ends. The CDR3 spans 16 residues. Germline values: CDR1 SNHLY, CDR2 FYNNEI. In nucleotides, the CDR3 is TGTGCCAGCAGTGAAGGGTGGGGTGGCAGGGTCGACGAGCAGTACCTC. Translating gives CASSEGWGGRVDEQYL.

This clone was counted between two and nine times. The J gene is TRBJ2-6, the V gene TRBV28; TRBD2 might be the D (6 bases). V dropped 7 bases and J dropped 8 bases, with 15 bases sitting between them. In germline, CDR1 is MDHEN, CDR2 SYDVKM. There are 14 residues in the CDR3. The CDR3 coding sequence is TGTGCCAGCATCACTAACGGGGGTACCAACGTCCTGACTTTC. It is translated as CASITNGGTNVLTF. Looking up the rest from reference TRBV28 and TRBJ2-6 gives the full variable domain: DVKVTQSSRYLVKRTGEKVFLECVQDMDHENMFWYRQDPGLGLRLIYFSYDVKMKEKGDIPEGYSVSREKKERFSLILESASTNQTSMYLCASITNGGTNVLTFGAGSRLTVL.

This rearrangement joins TRBV19 to TRBJ2-7; TRBD1 matches at 7 bases. CDR1 and CDR2 (germline): LNHDA, SQIVND (reference sequence). V trimming: 6 bases; J trimming: 5 bases; junction bases outside the gene matches: 7. The CDR3 contains 13 residues. CDR3 bases: TGTGCCAGTAGACAACAGGGGATCAACGAGCAGTACTTC. This gives the protein CASRQQGINEQYF.

This clone occurred many times. The V gene is TRBV5-1, the J gene TRBJ2-2, with D perhaps TRBD1 (5 bases). Germline CDR1 is SGHRS and CDR2 is YFSETQ. The CDR3 is 15 amino acids. Trimming took 3 bases from V and 5 from J, leaving 14 bases between them. The CDR3 is CASSSQGGFTGELFF. CDR3 nucleotides: TGCGCCAGCAGCTCGCAGGGTGGGTTTACCGGGGAGCTGTTTTTT.

J is TRBJ2-7 and V is TRBV3-1; D gene ambiguous. The CDR3 loop spans 12 amino acids. V was cut by 5 bases and J by 0 bases, with 5 bases left in between. Germline V gene lookup returns CDR1 LGHDT and CDR2 YNNKEL (reference sequence). In DNA, the CDR3 is TGTGCCAGCAGCAGGGCCTCCTACGAGCAGTACTTC. It translates to CASSRASYEQYF.

V and J are TRBV6-2 or TRBV6-3 and TRBJ1-3; D might be TRBD1 (6 bases). CDR1 is MNHEY and CDR2 is SVGEGT in the germline V gene. This CDR3 is 17 amino acids long. With 0 bases removed from V and 4 bases from J, the gap between germline ends came to 16 bases. CDR3 in amino acids: CASSYSMAQGGGNTIYF. The CDR3 coding sequence is TGTGCCAGCAGTTACTCGATGGCACAGGGAGGAGGAAACACCATATATTTT.

This sequence joins TRBV27 and TRBJ2-7, with 8 bases fitting TRBD1. This CDR3 spans 14 amino acids. Germline values: CDR1 MNHEY, CDR2 SMNVEV (reference sequence). The junction had 14 bases not matched to a gene; V was cut back by 6 bases and J by 10 bases. The CDR3 region has the DNA TGTGCCAGCAGATGGACAGGGAACGGTTGGTATCAGTACTTC. This translates into CASRWTGNGWYQYF.

To note about this clone: The junction and the germline gene differ at one end; a read error may be behind it. The rearrangement uses TRBV28 and TRBJ1-1, with TRBD1 matching 8 bases. This CDR3 contains 17 residues. Germline V CDR1 and CDR2: MDHEN, SYDVKM. CDR3 bases: TGTGCCAACAGTGCCGGGGGGACAGGTTCCTTCAACACTGAAGCTTTCTTT. It specifies CANSAGGTGSFNTEAFF.

The chain recombines TRBV28 with TRBJ2-7; D might be TRBD1 (6 bases). Germline V gene lookup returns CDR1 MDHEN and CDR2 SYDVKM. The CDR3 sequence is 16 residues long. Trimming removed 6 bases from V and 0 bases from J, with 18 bases in between. CDR3 residues: CASSLRLGDNSYEQYF. The CDR3 DNA reads as TGTGCCAGCAGCCTTCGTTTGGGGGACAACTCCTACGAGCAGTACTTC.

This clone was seen many times. The V and J genes are TRBV5-1 and TRBJ1-4; D remains ambiguous. V was shortened by 5 bases and J by 5 bases, with 13 bases between the two germline ends. Germline V lookup: CDR1 SGHRS, CDR2 YFSETQ. This CDR3 has 14 amino acids. CDR3 protein: CASSPGDLNEKLFF. For the CDR3, the DNA is TGCGCCAGCAGTCCAGGAGATTTAAATGAAAAACTGTTTTTT.

This clone was counted at least ten times. The CDR3 reads CASSPQSNSGVAQYF. The CDR3 nucleotides read TGTGCCAGCTCACCACAGTCCAATTCCGGTGTGGCCCAGTACTTC. V usage is TRBV18 and J usage is TRBJ2-5; D unresolved. V was cut by 1 base and J by 9 bases, with 18 bases left in between. The CDR3 has 15 residues. Germline-derived CDR1 and CDR2 are KGHSH and LQKENI.

This clone was seen repeatedly, ten times or more. V gene TRBV4-2 combines with J gene TRBJ1-2; maybe TRBD1 (6 bases). CDR3 length: 15 residues. Per germline, CDR1 LGHNA and CDR2 YNFKEQ. The ends were cut back, 4 bases at V and 5 bases at J, with 17 bases in the middle. The DNA of the CDR3 is TGTGCCAGCAGCCCAACAGGGAGTCACCAGTATGGCTACACCTTC. Translating it yields CASSPTGSHQYGYTF.

In its sample, this clone is medium-sized. V usage is TRBV6-2 or TRBV6-3 and J usage is TRBJ1-2; D is undetermined. Trimming removed 0 bases at V and 8 bases at J, with 10 bases between. Germline CDR1 and CDR2: MNHEY and SVGEGT. There are 13 residues in the CDR3. CDR3 amino acids: CASSYSRGFGYTF. The DNA for the CDR3 is TGTGCCAGCAGTTACTCGAGAGGGTTCGGCTACACCTTC.